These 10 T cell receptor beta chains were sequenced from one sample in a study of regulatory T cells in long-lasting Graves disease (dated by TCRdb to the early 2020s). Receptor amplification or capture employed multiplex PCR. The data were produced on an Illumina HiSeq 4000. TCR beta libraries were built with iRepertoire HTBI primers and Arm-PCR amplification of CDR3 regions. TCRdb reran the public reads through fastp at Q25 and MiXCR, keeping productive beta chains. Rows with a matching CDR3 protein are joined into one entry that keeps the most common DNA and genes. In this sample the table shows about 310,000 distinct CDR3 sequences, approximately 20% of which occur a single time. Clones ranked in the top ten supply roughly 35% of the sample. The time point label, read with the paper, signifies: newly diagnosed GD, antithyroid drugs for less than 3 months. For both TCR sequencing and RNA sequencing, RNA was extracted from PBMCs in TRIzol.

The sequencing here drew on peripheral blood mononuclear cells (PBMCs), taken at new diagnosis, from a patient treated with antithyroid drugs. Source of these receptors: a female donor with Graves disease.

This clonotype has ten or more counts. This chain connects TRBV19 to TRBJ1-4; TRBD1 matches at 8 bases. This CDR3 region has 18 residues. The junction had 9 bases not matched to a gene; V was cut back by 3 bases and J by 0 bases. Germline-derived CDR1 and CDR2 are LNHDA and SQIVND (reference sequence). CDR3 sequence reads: CASSIPTGALATNEKLFF. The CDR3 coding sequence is TGTGCCAGTAGTATCCCGACAGGGGCCCTTGCAACTAATGAAAAACTGTTTTTT.

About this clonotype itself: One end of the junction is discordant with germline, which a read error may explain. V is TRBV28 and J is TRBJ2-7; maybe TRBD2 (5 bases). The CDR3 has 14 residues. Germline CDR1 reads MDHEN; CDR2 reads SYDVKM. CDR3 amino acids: CASSYGIGGREQCF. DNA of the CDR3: TGTGCCAGCAGTTATGGGATAGGAGGACGCGAGCAGTGCTTC. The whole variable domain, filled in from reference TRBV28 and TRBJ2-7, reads DVKVTQSSRYLVKRTGEKVFLECVQDMDHENMFWYRQDPGLGLRLIYFSYDVKMKEKGDIPEGYSVSREKKERFSLILESASTNQTSMYLCASSYGIGGREQCFGPGTRLTVT.

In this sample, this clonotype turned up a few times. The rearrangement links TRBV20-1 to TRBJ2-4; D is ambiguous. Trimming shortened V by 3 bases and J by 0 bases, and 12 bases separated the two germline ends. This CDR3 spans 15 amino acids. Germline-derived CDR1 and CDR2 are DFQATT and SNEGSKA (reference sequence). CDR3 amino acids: CSARLGVIAKNIQYF. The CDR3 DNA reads TGCAGTGCTAGGTTAGGCGTAATAGCCAAAAACATTCAGTACTTC.

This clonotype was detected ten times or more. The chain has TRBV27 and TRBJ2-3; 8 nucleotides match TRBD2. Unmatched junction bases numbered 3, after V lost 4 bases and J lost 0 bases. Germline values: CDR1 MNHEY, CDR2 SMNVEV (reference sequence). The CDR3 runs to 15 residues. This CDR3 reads CASSSWTSSTDTQYF. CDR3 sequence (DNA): TGTGCCAGCAGTTCGTGGACTAGCAGCACAGATACGCAGTATTTT.

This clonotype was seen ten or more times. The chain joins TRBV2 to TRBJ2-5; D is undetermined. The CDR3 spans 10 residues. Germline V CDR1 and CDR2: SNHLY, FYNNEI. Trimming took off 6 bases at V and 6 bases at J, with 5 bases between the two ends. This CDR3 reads CASRTKTQYF. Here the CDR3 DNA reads TGTGCCAGCAGAACGAAGACCCAGTACTTC.

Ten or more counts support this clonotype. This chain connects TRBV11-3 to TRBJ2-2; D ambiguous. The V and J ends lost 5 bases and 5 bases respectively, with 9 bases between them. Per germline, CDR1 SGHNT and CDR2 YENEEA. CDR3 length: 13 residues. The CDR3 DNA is TGTGCCAGCAGCCTTGCGGCTACCGGGGAGCTGTTTTTT. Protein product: CASSLAATGELFF.

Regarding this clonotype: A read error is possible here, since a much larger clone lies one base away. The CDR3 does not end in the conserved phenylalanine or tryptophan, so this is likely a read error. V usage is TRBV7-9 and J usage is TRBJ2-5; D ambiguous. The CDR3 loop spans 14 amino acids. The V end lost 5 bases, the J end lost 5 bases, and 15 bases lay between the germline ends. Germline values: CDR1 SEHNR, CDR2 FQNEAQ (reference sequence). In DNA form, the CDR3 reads TGTGCCAGCAGCATCCATAACGTCGGGGAGACCCAGTACTCC. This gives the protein CASSIHNVGETQYS.

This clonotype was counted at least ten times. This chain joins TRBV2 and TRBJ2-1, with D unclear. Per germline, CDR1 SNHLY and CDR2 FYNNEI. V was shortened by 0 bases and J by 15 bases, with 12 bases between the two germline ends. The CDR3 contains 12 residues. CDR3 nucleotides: TGTGCCAGCAGTGAAGCGTCTCGTCGGGCGTTCTTC. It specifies CASSEASRRAFF.

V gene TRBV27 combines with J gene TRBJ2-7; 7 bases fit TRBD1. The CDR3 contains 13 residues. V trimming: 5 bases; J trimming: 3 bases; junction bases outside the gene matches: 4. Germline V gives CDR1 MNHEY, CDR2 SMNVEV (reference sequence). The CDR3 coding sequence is TGTGCCAGCAGTGTCGACAGGGTCTACGAGCAGTACTTC. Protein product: CASSVDRVYEQYF.

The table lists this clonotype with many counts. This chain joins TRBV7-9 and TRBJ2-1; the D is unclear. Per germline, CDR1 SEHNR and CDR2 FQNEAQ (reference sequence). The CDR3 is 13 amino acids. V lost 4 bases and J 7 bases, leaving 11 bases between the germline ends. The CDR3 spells CASSSPAINEQFF. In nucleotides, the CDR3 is TGTGCCAGCAGCTCCCCGGCTATAAATGAGCAGTTCTTC.